Shown below are 9 T cell receptor beta chains from a single sample sequenced in a study of blood T cell repertoires in COVID-19 (TCRdb year 2020). The protocol used for the library was the immunoSEQ multiplex PCR assay. Here the immuneACCESS table is served through TCRdb, limited to in-frame sequences with V and J called. Missing clones are a known gap in these copies; in checked studies unresolved V genes cover under half, and the rest lacks a known reason. Here the sample has fewer than 300,000 clones; about four fifths occur a single time. The top ten clonotypes cover more than 8% of the sample. Source material: peripheral blood. These receptors were obtained from a woman aged 45-59 years who had recovered from COVID-19.

V is TRBV10-3 and J is TRBJ2-2; possible D gene TRBD2, 5 bases. The ends were cut back, 8 bases at V and 7 bases at J, with 14 bases in the middle. This CDR3 is built from 13 residues. Germline V gene data show CDR1 as ENHRY and CDR2 as SYGVKD. CDR3 bases: TGTGCCATCCGGGAAGGTGAGGGCGGGGAGCTGTTTTTT. It is translated as CAIREGEGGELFF.

The chain links TRBV7-2 to TRBJ2-6; TRBD2 is a possible D gene (6 bases). Trimming took 5 bases from V and 0 from J, leaving 8 bases between them. Germline-derived CDR1 and CDR2 are SGHTA and FQGNSA. The CDR3 extends over 15 amino acids. The CDR3 sequence is CASSHGGSGANVLTF. The CDR3 nucleotides are TGTGCCAGCAGCCACGGGGGCTCTGGGGCCAACGTCCTGACTTTC.

The gene calls are TRBV15 and TRBJ2-1; D may be TRBD1 (7 bases). The V end lost 3 bases, the J end lost 5 bases, and 20 bases lay between the germline ends. Per germline, CDR1 LNHNV and CDR2 YYDKDF (reference sequence). This CDR3 comprises 17 residues. CDR3 DNA: TGTGCCACCAGCAGTCGAGACAGGGACTTGTGGGACAATGAGCAGTTCTTC. It encodes CATSSRDRDLWDNEQFF.

This chain links TRBV7-2 with TRBJ2-2; 9 positions match TRBD1. Germline V gene data show CDR1 as SGHTA and CDR2 as FQGNSA. V gave up 5 bases and J gave up 4 bases; unmatched junction bases: 17. The CDR3 runs 19 residues. The CDR3 DNA reads TGTGCCAGCAGCCCTACCTTACCATGGGGGGACAGGGTCACCGGGGAGCTGTTTTTT. Translated: CASSPTLPWGDRVTGELFF.

This chain uses TRBV3-1 (or the pseudogene TRBV3-2) with TRBJ1-1; D gene unclear. The CDR3 is 15 amino acids. Per germline, CDR1 LGHDT and CDR2 YNNKEL (reference sequence). V lost 0 bases and J lost 1, with 9 bases in between. The CDR3 coding sequence is TGTGCCAGCAGCCAAGAGGGCGAGGGGAACACTGAAGCTTTCTTT. It specifies CASSQEGEGNTEAFF.

The CDR3 DNA is TGCGCCAGCAGCCGATCAGGACTAGCGGGGGACTACGAGCAGTACTTC. This codes for CASSRSGLAGDYEQYF. This sequence joins TRBV4-1 and TRBJ2-7; TRBD2 matches 13 bases. Germline assignment: CDR1 MGHRA and CDR2 YSYEKL. The J segment lost 3 bases and the V segment lost 4 bases, leaving 6 bases of the junction unmatched. The CDR3 runs to 16 residues.

The rearrangement links TRBV3-1 (or the pseudogene TRBV3-2) to TRBJ1-2; possibly TRBD1 for D (5 bases). The germline V gene encodes CDR1 LGHDT and CDR2 YNNKEL (reference sequence). Trimming took off 0 bases at V and 5 bases at J, with 19 bases between the two ends. This CDR3 region has 17 residues. The CDR3 is CASSQDYKWSAGYGYTF. The CDR3 DNA sequence: TGTGCCAGCAGCCAAGATTATAAATGGTCGGCAGGGTATGGCTACACCTTC.

The chain joins TRBV5-1 to TRBJ2-7; 9 nucleotides match TRBD1. This CDR3 has 15 amino acids. CDR1 and CDR2 (germline): SGHRS, YFSETQ. The junction had 10 bases not matched to a gene; V was cut back by 5 bases and J by 4 bases. CDR3 coding DNA: TGCGCCAGCAGGTCTGTACCGGGACAGGGTTACGAGCAGTACTTC. Protein sequence: CASRSVPGQGYEQYF.

The chain has TRBV11-2 and TRBJ2-7; 9 bases are shared with TRBD1. The CDR3 totals 15 residues. CDR1 SGHAT and CDR2 FQNNGV come from the germline V gene. The V segment lost 8 bases and the J segment 2 bases; nucleotides outside the gene matches: 10. The CDR3 protein is CASGMFGTGTYEQYF. The CDR3 DNA follows: TGTGCCAGCGGCATGTTCGGGACAGGGACCTACGAGCAGTACTTC.